The 4 T cell receptor beta chains in this list originate from one sample, sequenced in a study of blood T cell repertoires in COVID-19. Method: immunoSEQ multiplex PCR; TCRdb's copy keeps in-frame clones and lacks some. The table lists roughly 100,000 clones, about 75% of them singletons. The sample comprised peripheral blood. These receptors were collected from a woman between 65 and 79 years old with acute or convalescent COVID-19.

The chain has TRBV5-4 and TRBJ2-5; TRBD1 matches at 7 bases. V dropped 5 bases and J dropped 5; count of bases not matched to a gene: 9. Germline CDR1 reads SGHNT; CDR2 reads YYREEE (reference sequence). The CDR3 extends over 14 amino acids. The chain's CDR3 is CASSTNRGRETQYF. Here the CDR3 DNA reads TGTGCCAGCAGTACTAACAGGGGACGCGAGACCCAGTACTTC.

This clone was counted only a few times. The chain is built from TRBV10-1 and TRBJ2-7, with 11 bases identical to TRBD1. Germline V gives CDR1 WNHNN, CDR2 SYGVQD (reference sequence). With 0 bases clipped from V and 3 bases from J, the junction kept 4 bases outside the gene matches. There are 16 residues in the CDR3. The CDR3 DNA is TGCGCCAGCAGTGAGTCGAGGGACAGGGGGTTCTACGAGCAGTACTTC. Translating it yields CASSESRDRGFYEQYF.

The chain recombines TRBV11-2 with TRBJ2-2, with TRBD2 matching over 8 bases. CDR1 and CDR2 from the germline V gene are SGHAT and FQNNGV. V trimming: 1 base; J trimming: 4 bases; junction bases outside the gene matches: 8. This CDR3 is 17 amino acids long. CDR3 in DNA: TGTGCCAGCAGCTTAGTTCGGGGGGGGCCGCGCACCGGGGAGCTGTTTTTT. This codes for CASSLVRGGPRTGELFF.

The chain is built from TRBV3-1 (or the pseudogene TRBV3-2) and TRBJ2-7, with a weak D call TRBD1 (7 bases). Germline values: CDR1 LGHDT, CDR2 YNNKEL (reference sequence). The CDR3 length is 15 residues. Trimming stripped 4 bases from V and 3 bases from J, with 16 bases between. The CDR3 is CASSPGVGTVYEQYF. The CDR3 DNA is TGTGCCAGCAGCCCGGGGGTAGGGACAGTCTACGAGCAGTACTTC.